The 25 T cell receptor beta chains listed next were all sequenced from one sample in a study of blood T cell repertoires in COVID-19 (dated by TCRdb to about 2020). Receptor amplification or capture employed the immunoSEQ multiplex PCR assay. Not all clones reach the TCRdb copy of this immuneACCESS table, which keeps in-frame sequences only. Checked studies attribute under half of the gap to unresolved V genes and leave the rest unexplained. The sample contains approximately 300,000 clones, about 87% of them found a single time. Together, the top ten hold roughly 6% of the sample. The sequencing sample was made of peripheral blood. The receptor set was obtained from a woman aged 45-65 years with COVID-19, enrolled during active disease.

The J gene is TRBJ1-1, the V gene TRBV3-1 (or the pseudogene TRBV3-2), with a possible D match to TRBD1 (6 bases). Germline loops: CDR1 LGHDT, CDR2 YNNKEL (reference sequence). This CDR3 spans 19 amino acids. Trimming removed 0 bases from V and 6 bases from J, with 26 bases in between. This chain's CDR3 is CASSQDVGPPAGVNAEAFF. CDR3 DNA sequence: TGTGCCAGCAGCCAAGATGTGGGACCCCCGGCAGGGGTGAATGCTGAAGCTTTCTTT.

This chain joins TRBV13 and TRBJ1-2; possible D gene TRBD1, 6 bases. Trimming shortened V by 5 bases and J by 11 bases, and 21 bases separated the two germline ends. Looked up from germline, CDR1 is PRHDT and CDR2 is FYEKMQ (reference sequence). The CDR3 length is 14 residues. CDR3 coding DNA: TGTGCCAGCAGCCTACTCGGGACGAGGGGGTTATACACCTTC. Its translation: CASSLLGTRGLYTF.

This chain connects TRBV18 to TRBJ2-2, with 8 bases lining up with TRBD2. The CDR3 is made up of 15 amino acids. Trimming removed 4 bases from V and 0 bases from J; junction bases left unmatched: 1. In germline, CDR1 is KGHSH, CDR2 LQKENI. CDR3 in amino acids: CASSLGLANTGELFF. The CDR3 nucleotides read TGTGCCAGCTCACTGGGACTAGCGAACACCGGGGAGCTGTTTTTT.

In DNA, the CDR3 is TGTGCCAGTAGTCCCACAGGGGCGGGGGAGACCCAGTACTTC. Translating it yields CASSPTGAGETQYF. V usage is TRBV19 and J usage is TRBJ2-5; TRBD1 is a possible D gene (7 bases). The germline V and J ends were trimmed by 5 bases and 5 bases, with 15 bases remaining between them. The CDR3 runs to 14 residues. Germline CDR1 LNHDA, CDR2 SQIVND (reference sequence).

A single count supports this clone. The rearrangement links TRBV5-6 to TRBJ2-7, with D tentatively TRBD2 (6 bases). The V gene's germline CDR1 is SGHDT and CDR2 YYEEEE. This CDR3 has 16 amino acids. V was trimmed by 2 bases and J by 3 bases, leaving 18 bases between them. The chain's CDR3 is CASSFYGTLRIYEQYF. The CDR3 nucleotides are TGTGCCAGCAGCTTTTACGGGACTTTAAGGATCTACGAGCAGTACTTC.

This chain uses TRBV24-1 with TRBJ2-7; 9 bases agree with TRBD1. J was trimmed by 7 bases and V by 3 bases; bases with no gene match: 6. The germline V gene has CDR1 KGHDR and CDR2 SFDVKD. The CDR3 covers 14 residues. For the CDR3, the DNA is TGTGCCACCAGTGATCCTGGACAGGGGCGGGAGCAGTACTTC. As protein: CATSDPGQGREQYF.

The chain links TRBV18 to TRBJ1-2, with D maybe TRBD1 (6 bases). CDR1 is KGHSH and CDR2 is LQKENI in the germline V gene. The CDR3 totals 14 residues. Trimming removed 11 bases from V and 6 bases from J, with 22 bases in between. CDR3 sequence (DNA): TGTGCCGGTGGGCCTAACAGGGATGTCAATGGCTACACCTTC. Amino acids: CAGGPNRDVNGYTF.

The chain uses TRBV24-1 and TRBJ2-5; a possible D gene is TRBD2 (6 bases). Germline V gene lookup returns CDR1 KGHDR and CDR2 SFDVKD. V shed 3 bases and J shed 5 bases, with 15 bases lying between them. The CDR3 contains 15 residues. The DNA for the CDR3 is TGTGCCACCAGTGATGCGGGACGGGGAAAGGAGACCCAGTACTTC. Protein: CATSDAGRGKETQYF.

The V call is TRBV19, the J call TRBJ1-1; no reliable D call. The CDR3 has 13 residues. Per the germline V gene, CDR1 is LNHDA and CDR2 is SQIVND (reference sequence). V was clipped by 7 bases and J by 2 bases, with 11 bases between them. In nucleotides, the CDR3 is TGTGCCAGTAACCCGTCAGGCAACACTGAAGCTTTCTTT. Protein sequence: CASNPSGNTEAFF.

V gene TRBV29-1 combines with J gene TRBJ2-7, with 8 bases lining up with TRBD2. The CDR3 contains 14 residues. V trimming: 5 bases; J trimming: 7 bases; junction bases outside the gene matches: 13. In germline, CDR1 is SQVTM, CDR2 ANQGSEA. The CDR3 nucleotides read TGCAGCGTTTTGGGGGCGGGAGGCTCCCCTGAGCAGTACTTC. Protein: CSVLGAGGSPEQYF.

This clone appeared once. CDR3 DNA: TGTGCCAGCAGCTTAGTTCCCGGACAGGCGAACACCGGGGAGCTGTTTTTT. It yields the protein CASSLVPGQANTGELFF. V usage is TRBV11-2 and J usage is TRBJ2-2, with 7 bases that match TRBD1. Germline V gene sequence: CDR1 SGHAT, CDR2 FQNNGV. After removal of 1 base from V and 0 bases from J, the junction contained 5 bases not matched to a gene. This CDR3 spans 17 amino acids.

This clone was found a few times. V gene TRBV9 combines with J gene TRBJ2-3, with 7 bases lining up with TRBD2. Germline trimming cut 6 bases from V and 4 bases from J; bases unmatched to any gene: 8. Per the germline V gene, CDR1 is SGDLS and CDR2 is YYNGEE. There are 14 residues in the CDR3. The CDR3 coding sequence is TGTGCCAGCACCTTGACTAGCTCTGCAGATACGCAGTATTTT. It yields the protein CASTLTSSADTQYF.

For the CDR3, the DNA is TGTGCCAGCAGTCGGACAGGGGGAACAACCGGGGAGCTGTTTTTT. Its protein is CASSRTGGTTGELFF. This chain uses TRBV6-6 with TRBJ2-2, with 10 nucleotides matching TRBD1. The V gene's germline CDR1 is MNHNY and CDR2 SVGAGI (reference sequence). V shed 5 bases and J 5 bases; nucleotides not matched to a gene: 5. The CDR3 runs to 15 residues.

This clone was found a few times. CDR3 nucleotides: TGTGCCAGCAGCTTACTAGCGGGGGTGTACAATGAGCAGTTCTTC. Translating it yields CASSLLAGVYNEQFF. The chain is built from TRBV7-2 and TRBJ2-1; 10 positions match TRBD2. The CDR3 extends over 15 amino acids. With 2 bases clipped from V and 4 bases from J, the junction kept 2 bases outside the gene matches. CDR1 SGHTA and CDR2 FQGNSA come from the germline V gene.

CDR3 protein: CASSLGGTGVAGIYGYTF. The CDR3 DNA is TGTGCCAGCAGTTTAGGAGGGACAGGGGTCGCGGGGATCTATGGCTACACCTTC. The chain has TRBV27 and TRBJ1-2; TRBD1 agrees at 10 bases. The germline CDR1 and CDR2 sequences are MNHEY and SMNVEV (reference sequence). The J segment lost 4 bases and the V segment lost 2 bases, leaving 13 bases of the junction unmatched. CDR3 length: 18 amino acids.

The chain is built from TRBV2 and TRBJ1-5; TRBD1 matches at 8 bases. The V gene end was trimmed by 5 bases and the J gene end by 5 bases; junction bases not matched to a gene: 5. Germline CDR1 reads SNHLY; CDR2 reads FYNNEI. This CDR3 comprises 14 residues. The CDR3 DNA reads TGTGCCAGCAGTCCCAGGGGGCGCGATCAGCCCCAGCATTTT. This gives the protein CASSPRGRDQPQHF.

V and J are TRBV19 and TRBJ2-2; D possibly corresponds to TRBD1 (5 bases). CDR3 length: 12 amino acids. The germline CDR1 and CDR2 sequences are LNHDA and SQIVND (reference sequence). The V and J ends lost 7 bases and 7 bases respectively, with 10 bases between them. CDR3 nucleotides: TGTGCCAGTACCCCTAGGGGCGGGGAGCTGTTTTTT. This sequence encodes CASTPRGGELFF.

J is TRBJ2-2 and V is TRBV5-1; D unresolved. Germline V gene lookup returns CDR1 SGHRS and CDR2 YFSETQ. This CDR3 is built from 13 residues. V lost 4 bases and J lost 7, with 11 bases in between. The CDR3 is CASSPREIGELFF. DNA for the CDR3: TGCGCCAGCAGCCCCCGCGAGATCGGGGAGCTGTTTTTT.

This clone has only one observation. V usage is TRBV5-1 and J usage is TRBJ2-2; no reliable D call. Trimming shortened V by 8 bases and J by 3 bases, and 17 bases separated the two germline ends. In germline, CDR1 is SGHRS, CDR2 YFSETQ. The CDR3 extends over 15 amino acids. The CDR3 DNA is TGCGCCAGTGCGGATGTCCTTCCTTACACCGGGGAGCTGTTTTTT. Residues: CASADVLPYTGELFF.

V gene TRBV7-2 combines with J gene TRBJ2-3, with D possibly being TRBD1 (6 bases). V dropped 5 bases and J dropped 5 bases, with 14 bases sitting between them. The CDR3 totals 14 residues. Germline V gene data show CDR1 as SGHTA and CDR2 as FQGNSA. In DNA, the CDR3 is TGTGCCAGCAGCCCGGGGACATCCGGAGATACGCAGTATTTT. This translates into CASSPGTSGDTQYF.

This chain uses TRBV11-3 with TRBJ2-1; possible D gene TRBD1, 5 bases. There are 13 residues in the CDR3. CDR1 SGHNT and CDR2 YENEEA come from the germline V gene. Trimming took off 5 bases at V and 9 bases at J, with 14 bases between the two ends. CDR3 in amino acids: CASSPSLQAEQFF. The CDR3 region has the DNA TGTGCCAGCAGCCCGAGTTTACAGGCTGAGCAGTTCTTC.

The chain is built from TRBV30 and TRBJ2-7; 10 positions agree with TRBD2. This CDR3 is 13 amino acids long. Germline V gene data show CDR1 as GTSNPN and CDR2 as SVGIG (reference sequence). V trimming: 8 bases; J trimming: 4 bases; junction bases outside the gene matches: 8. The CDR3 coding sequence is TGTGCCACTAGCCTAGCGGGAGATTACGAGCAGTACTTC. Translation: CATSLAGDYEQYF. Together with reference TRBV30 and TRBJ2-7, the CDR3 gives the full variable domain: SQTIHQWPATLVQPVGSPLSLECTVEGTSNPNLYWYRQAAGRGLQLLFYSVGIGQISSEVPQNLSASRPQDRQFILSSKKLLLSDSGFYLCATSLAGDYEQYFGPGTRLTVT.

The CDR3 region has the DNA TGTGCCAGCAGCCACAGGGGAGGGGGTAACTATGGCTACACCTTC. As protein: CASSHRGGGNYGYTF. The genes are TRBV3-1 (or the pseudogene TRBV3-2) and TRBJ1-2; a weak D match, TRBD1 (6 bases). V dropped 3 bases and J dropped 1 base, with 12 bases sitting between them. CDR1 is LGHDT and CDR2 is YNNKEL in the germline V gene (reference sequence). The CDR3 runs 15 residues.

In DNA, the CDR3 is TGTGCCAGCAGCTCGCCAGGGGGCTGGGAGACCCAGTACTTC. Protein sequence: CASSSPGGWETQYF. The chain carries TRBV7-2 and TRBJ2-5; 8 nucleotides agree with TRBD1. Germline CDR1 is SGHTA and CDR2 is FQGNSA. With 4 bases clipped from V and 5 bases from J, the junction kept 6 bases outside the gene matches. The CDR3 is 14 residues long. Using reference TRBV7-2 and TRBJ2-5 for the parts outside the CDR3, the full variable domain is GAGVSQSPSNKVTEKGKDVELRCDPISGHTALYWYRQSLGQGLEFLIYFQGNSAPDKSGLPSDRFSAERTGGSVSTLTIQRTQQEDSAVYLCASSSPGGWETQYFGPGTRLLVL.

V gene TRBV4-1 combines with J gene TRBJ2-7; 7 bases are a match to TRBD1. Germline V gene lookup returns CDR1 MGHRA and CDR2 YSYEKL. J gave up 2 bases and V 4 bases, and 11 bases lay outside the gene matches. This CDR3 comprises 16 residues. The CDR3 DNA reads TGCGCCAGCAGCCGGGATTCGACAGGGCGAGCCTACGAGCAGTACTTC. Its translation: CASSRDSTGRAYEQYF.